The rows below give T cell receptor beta chains drawn from one sample of a study of blood T cells in healthy people across ages. TCRdb reprocessed the 5' RACE reads with MiXCR, giving one entry per CDR3 protein. Of about 400,000 distinct CDR3 sequences listed, approximately 47% are singletons. The specimen was blood. These receptors all stem from a man between 60 and 75 years old in good health. Both conserved end residues are trimmed from each CDR3. Fields, in order: V gene, CDR3 protein.

TRBV5-5	ASSLAGGKNNEQY
TRBV7-2	ASSTSGMASYEQY
TRBV7-9	ASSLAGGLNNEQF
TRBV6-5	ASRGASYNSPLH
TRBV20-1	SARGQVLREKLF
TRBV20-1	SAIVGANEQY
TRBV29-1	SVESHAGLAGETQY
TRBV5-5	ASSLDLLMNTEAF
TRBV6-2/TRBV6-3	ASRGHVQETQY
TRBV5-5	ASSLRDRERNQPQH
TRBV5-1	ASNLLSGANNEQF
TRBV4-2	ASSQASQGRVITDTQY
TRBV5-1	ASSPGGGLQEIQY
TRBV12-3/TRBV12-4	ASNKAAVTGELF
TRBV7-9	ASSPEGSRSNQPQH
TRBV6-5	ASSKDSNYGYT
TRBV14	ASSIRQDRF
TRBV3-1	ASSQDRASQETQY
TRBV6-5	ASNPHSSSYEQY
TRBV20-1	SANINTVMDADTQY
TRBV5-1	ASSPGASGGGCNEQF
TRBV27	ASSPRYQETQY
TRBV29-1	SVDVLSTDTQY
TRBV7-9	ASSVGGILDTQY
TRBV20-1	SAHPLGWRGGLFEQY
TRBV2	ASSGDQGAASGANVLT
TRBV20-1	SAQPGTDTQY
TRBV12-3/TRBV12-4	ASSPDSGGEQF
TRBV7-2	ASSLSTRTFYEQY
TRBV6-2/TRBV6-3	ASSDYQETQY
TRBV6-5	ASSYSREINIQY
TRBV28	ASRDQGFYGYT
TRBV11-3	ASSEGSHNEQF